These 5 T cell receptor beta chains were sequenced from one sample in a study of T-cell memory formation after mild COVID-19. TCRdb ran MiXCR on the 5' RACE reads and lists one entry per CDR3 protein. The table lists some 440,000 distinct CDR3 sequences, roughly 23% of them singletons, with under 15% in the top ten. The sequenced sample consisted of PBMCs or a T cell subset sorted from them (not recorded which). The source of these receptors is an adult woman who had mild COVID-19 (a few samples of this study predate the infection). Cell type and time point are not known.

This clonotype was counted a few times. The J gene is TRBJ1-5, the V gene TRBV20-1; D gene ambiguous. Trimming shortened V by 0 bases and J by 3 bases, and 3 bases separated the two germline ends. CDR1 and CDR2 from the germline V gene are DFQATT and SNEGSKA (reference sequence). The CDR3 contains 12 residues. The CDR3 nucleotides are TGCAGTGCTAGAGACACCAATCAGCCCCAGCATTTT. Translating gives CSARDTNQPQHF.

This clonotype was counted a few times. The CDR3 spells CASMPDSSSTDTQYF. CDR3 coding DNA: TGCGCCAGCATGCCGGACAGCTCTAGCACAGATACGCAGTATTTT. This chain joins TRBV5-1 and TRBJ2-3; perhaps TRBD1 as D (6 bases). The V gene lost 6 bases and the J gene lost 0 bases, with 14 bases spanning the gap. Looked up from germline, CDR1 is SGHRS and CDR2 is YFSETQ. This CDR3 contains 15 residues. Full variable domain (outside the CDR3, taken from reference TRBV5-1 and TRBJ2-3): KAGVTQTPRYLIKTRGQQVTLSCSPISGHRSVSWYQQTPGQGLQFLFEYFSETQRNKGNFPGRFSGRQFSNSRSEMNVSTLELGDSALYLCASMPDSSSTDTQYFGPGTRLTVL.

The V call is TRBV20-1, the J call TRBJ1-5; D is unresolved. The CDR3 extends over 13 amino acids. Per the germline V gene, CDR1 is DFQATT and CDR2 is SNEGSKA (reference sequence). The V and J ends lost 4 bases and 1 base respectively, with 8 bases between them. The CDR3 loop reads CSAKLGSNQPQHF. In DNA form, the CDR3 reads TGCAGTGCTAAATTGGGGAGCAATCAGCCCCAGCATTTT.

J is TRBJ1-2 and V is TRBV12-3 or TRBV12-4; the D gene is possibly TRBD1 (5 bases). V was shortened by 2 bases and J by 4 bases, with 8 bases between the two germline ends. CDR3 size: 13 residues. DNA for the CDR3: TGTGCCAGCAGTTTAACAGGCCTCTATGGCTACACCTTC. Translated, it gives CASSLTGLYGYTF.

V is TRBV13 and J is TRBJ1-3; 7 nucleotides match TRBD1. Germline V CDR1 and CDR2: PRHDT, FYEKMQ (reference sequence). V dropped 5 bases and J dropped 0; count of bases not matched to a gene: 7. This CDR3 is 16 amino acids long. The CDR3 nucleotides read TGTGCCAGCAGCCGGGACAGTCTCTCCTCTGGAAACACCATATATTTT. Translation: CASSRDSLSSGNTIYF.